This T cell receptor beta chain was profiled in a study of response to subunit inactivated influenza vaccine. Regarding the study as a whole: Each seasonal flu vaccination may recruit only limited new T cells, authors suggested.

CDR1 is SEHNR and CDR2 is FQNEAQ in the germline V gene (reference sequence). The CDR3 covers 13 residues. Trimming shortened V by 3 bases and J by 7 bases, and 10 bases separated the two germline ends. TCRdb itself ran the RT-PCR reads through MiXCR, one entry per CDR3 protein. Among more than 700,000 distinct CDR3 sequences, less than 25% were seen once, and the ten largest hold roughly 10%. To note about this clonotype: Its antigen is still unknown.

J is TRBJ1-5 and V is TRBV7-9; D gene uncertain. This TCR derives from a man aged 50 or older who received an inactivated influenza vaccine. Here the sequenced sample was PBMCs from blood, taken around 5 days after vaccination. In nucleotides, the CDR3 is TGTGCCAGCAGCTTCTCCGGGGAACAGCCCCAGCATTTT. It codes for CASSFSGEQPQHF. The variable domain in full, with the rest retrieved from reference TRBV7-9 and TRBJ1-5, is DTGVSQNPRHKITKRGQNVTFRCDPISEHNRLYWYRQTLGQGPEFLTYFQNEAQLEKSRLLSDRFSAERPKGSFSTLEIQRTEQGDSAMYLCASSFSGEQPQHFGDGTRLSIL.